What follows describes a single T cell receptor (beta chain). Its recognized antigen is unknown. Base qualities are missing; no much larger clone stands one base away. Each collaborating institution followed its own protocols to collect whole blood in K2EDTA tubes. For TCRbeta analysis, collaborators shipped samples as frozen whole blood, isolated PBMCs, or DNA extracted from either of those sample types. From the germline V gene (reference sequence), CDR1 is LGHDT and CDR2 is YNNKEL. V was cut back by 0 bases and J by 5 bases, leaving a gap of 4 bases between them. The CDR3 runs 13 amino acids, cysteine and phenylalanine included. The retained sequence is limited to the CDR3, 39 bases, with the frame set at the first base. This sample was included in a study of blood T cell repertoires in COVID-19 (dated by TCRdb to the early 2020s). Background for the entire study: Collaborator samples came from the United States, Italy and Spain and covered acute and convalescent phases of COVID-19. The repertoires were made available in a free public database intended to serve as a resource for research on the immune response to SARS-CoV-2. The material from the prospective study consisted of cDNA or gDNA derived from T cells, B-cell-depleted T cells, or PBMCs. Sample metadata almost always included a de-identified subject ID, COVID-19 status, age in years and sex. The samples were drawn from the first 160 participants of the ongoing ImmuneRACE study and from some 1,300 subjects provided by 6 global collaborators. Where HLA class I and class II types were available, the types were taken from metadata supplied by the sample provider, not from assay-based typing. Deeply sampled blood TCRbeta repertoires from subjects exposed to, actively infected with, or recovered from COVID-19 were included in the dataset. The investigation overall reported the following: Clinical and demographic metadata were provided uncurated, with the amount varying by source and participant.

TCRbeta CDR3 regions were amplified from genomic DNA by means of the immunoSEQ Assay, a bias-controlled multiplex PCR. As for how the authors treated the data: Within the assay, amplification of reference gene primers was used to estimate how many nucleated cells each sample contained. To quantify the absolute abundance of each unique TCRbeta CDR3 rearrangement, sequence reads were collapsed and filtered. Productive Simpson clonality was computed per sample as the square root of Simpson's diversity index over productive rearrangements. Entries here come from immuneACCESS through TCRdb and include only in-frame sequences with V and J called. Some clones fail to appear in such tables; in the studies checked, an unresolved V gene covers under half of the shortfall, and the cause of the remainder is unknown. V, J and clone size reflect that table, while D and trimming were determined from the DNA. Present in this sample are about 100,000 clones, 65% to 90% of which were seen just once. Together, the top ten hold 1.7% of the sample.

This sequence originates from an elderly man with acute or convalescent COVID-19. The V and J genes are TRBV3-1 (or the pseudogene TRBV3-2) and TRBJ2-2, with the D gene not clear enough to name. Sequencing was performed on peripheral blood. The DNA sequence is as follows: TGTGCCAGCAGCCAAGAGGCTACCGGGGAGCTGTTTTTT. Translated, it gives CASSQEATGELFF.